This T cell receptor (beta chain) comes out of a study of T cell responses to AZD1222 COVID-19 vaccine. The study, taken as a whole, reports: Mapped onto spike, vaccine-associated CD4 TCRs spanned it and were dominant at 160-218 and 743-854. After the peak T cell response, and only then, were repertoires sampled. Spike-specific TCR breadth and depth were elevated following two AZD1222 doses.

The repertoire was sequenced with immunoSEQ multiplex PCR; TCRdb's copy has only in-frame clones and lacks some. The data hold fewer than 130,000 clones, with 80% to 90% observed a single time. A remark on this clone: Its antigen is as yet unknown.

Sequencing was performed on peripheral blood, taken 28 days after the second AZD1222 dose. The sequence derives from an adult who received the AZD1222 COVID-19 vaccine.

The CDR3 DNA follows: TGTGCCAGCAGTGAAACCAACTATGGCTACACCTTC. Amino acids: CASSETNYGYTF. This chain connects TRBV2 to TRBJ1-2; D remains unclear. Deletions cut 2 bases from V and 2 bases from J, with 3 bases between. CDR3 length: 12 residues. Per germline, CDR1 SNHLY and CDR2 FYNNEI.